This T cell receptor (beta chain) was found in a study of T-cell reconstitution after alpha-beta-depleted transplantation in children. Study conclusions and caveats: Reports say that about two months after transplant, the alpha-beta T cells came out of several hundred graft clones that had expanded. Certain patients had high TCRbeta diversity at day 60, and it came from recipient T cells and thymic progenitors that survived. A year had passed since transplant, and T-cell counts and diversity by then came mostly from newly produced T cells.

Preparation of the TCRbeta library involved a method that used unique molecular identifiers. MiXCR, run by TCRdb on the PCR reads, gives a single entry per CDR3 protein. The sample includes under 400,000 distinct CDR3 sequences, more than 20% of them seen just once. Comment on this clonotype: The target antigen is unknown.

Germline V gives CDR1 SEHNR, CDR2 FQNEAQ (reference sequence). This CDR3 has 17 residues. V gave up 4 bases and J gave up 7 bases; unmatched junction bases: 9. The V gene is TRBV7-9, the J gene TRBJ2-1; TRBD2 matches 14 bases. The TCR originated in a male patient between 10 and 17 years old who had a stem cell transplant for acute lymphoblastic leukemia, so the T cells may come from the graft donor. This specimen was PBMCs, mostly from graft donor cells, taken 180 days after TCRalphabeta/CD19-depleted stem cell transplant. The DNA for the CDR3 is TGTGCCAGCAGCTCGGGACTAGCGGGAGCAAATAGGAATGAGCAGTTCTTC. Translated: CASSSGLAGANRNEQFF.